This TCR beta chain was recorded in a study of T-cell memory formation after mild COVID-19. Background on the study: TCR clusters were mostly confined to one donor each.

Sample barcodes and UMIs were carried by the TCR alpha and TCR beta cDNA libraries that 5'RACE generated with constant-segment primers. Each CDR3 protein gets one entry after TCRdb re-called the 5' RACE reads with MiXCR. The sample consists of more than 300,000 distinct CDR3 sequences, around 15% of them appearing once. Study conclusions and caveats: Second-wave clones with a day 37 peak had unconfirmed SARS-CoV-2 specificity. The pre-infection memory compartment contained some responding clones, suggesting cross-reactive memory joined.

This clonotype appeared many times. Its antigen remains unknown. Looked up from germline, CDR1 is LGHDT and CDR2 is YNNKEL (reference sequence). Trimming left V 0 bases short and J 3 bases short, with 7 bases between. CDR3 length: 14 residues. Sequencing was performed on PBMCs or a T cell subset sorted from them (not recorded which). The receptor comes from a man between 18 and 35 years old who had mild COVID-19 (a few samples of this study predate the infection). Cell type and time point are not known. This chain links TRBV3-1 with TRBJ2-3; no definite D call. For the CDR3, the DNA is TGTGCCAGCAGCCAAGACGGCGGAACAGATACGCAGTATTTT. Protein: CASSQDGGTDTQYF.